The 19 T cell receptor beta chains reported below all come from one sample, sequenced in a study of blood T cell repertoires in COVID-19. Sequencing used immunoSEQ multiplex PCR; TCRdb keeps in-frame clones, though not all of them. In the table there are more than 250,000 clones, nearly 90% of which are singletons. Sequenced input: PBMCs or T cells enriched from blood (not recorded which). The receptors derive from a woman in her thirties who had recovered from COVID-19.

This chain connects TRBV7-9 to TRBJ2-4; TRBD1 is a possible D gene (6 bases). Germline values: CDR1 SEHNR, CDR2 FQNEAQ (reference sequence). V was pared by 8 bases and J by 1 base, with 12 bases between. The CDR3 consists of 14 residues. CDR3 DNA: TGTGCCAGCGCAGGGGAGAAGGCCAAAAACATTCAGTACTTC. Its translation: CASAGEKAKNIQYF.

This clone was seen once. The chain links TRBV3-1 (or the pseudogene TRBV3-2) to TRBJ1-1, with unresolved D. V lost 4 bases and J lost 1, with 10 bases in between. Germline V CDR1 and CDR2: LGHDT, YNNKEL (reference sequence). CDR3 length: 14 residues. CDR3 nucleotides: TGTGCCAGCAGCCCTTTACGGGAGAACACTGAAGCTTTCTTT. This encodes CASSPLRENTEAFF.

This chain joins TRBV10-3 and TRBJ2-5; TRBD2 is a possible D gene (6 bases). The CDR3 covers 14 residues. V shed 4 bases and J shed 5 bases, with 14 bases lying between them. Per the germline V gene, CDR1 is ENHRY and CDR2 is SYGVKD. The CDR3 nucleotides read TGTGCCATCAGTGCTCGGACTACGGGGGAGACCCAGTACTTC. This sequence encodes CAISARTTGETQYF.

The rearrangement uses TRBV21-1 and TRBJ1-5; no DNA check was done on the table's D call, TRBD1. TRBV21-1 has pseudogene status. CDR3 length: 11 residues. In DNA form, the CDR3 reads TGTGCCAGCAGGGCGACACAGCCCCAGCATTTT. Translated, it gives CASRATQPQHF.

The chain couples TRBV6-5 to TRBJ1-2; D call uncertain. Deletions cut 5 bases from V and 8 bases from J, with 15 bases between. Per germline, CDR1 MNHEY and CDR2 SVGAGI. The CDR3 extends over 13 amino acids. The chain's CDR3 is CASSNDGVGGYTF. The DNA for the CDR3 is TGTGCCAGCAGTAACGACGGGGTTGGCGGCTACACCTTC.

The CDR3 loop is CASRFGAGFLRAYNEQFF. In DNA, the CDR3 is TGTGCCAGCAGGTTTGGGGCAGGGTTTCTTCGGGCATACAATGAGCAGTTCTTC. The genes are TRBV2 and TRBJ2-1; weak D call: TRBD1 (5 bases). Per germline, CDR1 SNHLY and CDR2 FYNNEI. V was clipped by 6 bases and J by 4 bases, with 25 bases between them. This CDR3 has 18 residues.

The V gene is TRBV6-4, the J gene TRBJ1-2, with D perhaps matching TRBD1 (5 bases). The V gene's germline CDR1 is MRHNA and CDR2 SNTAGT. The V gene lost 2 bases and the J gene lost 4 bases, with 14 bases spanning the gap. The CDR3 sequence is 15 residues long. This chain's CDR3 is CASSDQPGPGYGYTF. CDR3 DNA sequence: TGTGCCAGCAGTGACCAACCAGGGCCGGGCTATGGCTACACCTTC.

Of note for this clone: The sample carries other DNA sequences with the same CDR3. The V and J genes are TRBV30 and TRBJ2-7; D unclear. The CDR3 extends over 11 amino acids. Germline-derived CDR1 and CDR2 are GTSNPN and SVGIG (reference sequence). V was shortened by 0 bases and J by 6 bases, with 6 bases between the two germline ends. The CDR3 here is CAWSVSGEQYF. The CDR3 coding sequence is TGTGCCTGGAGTGTTTCGGGCGAGCAGTACTTC.

The chain combines TRBV6-5 with TRBJ2-7; 7 nucleotides align to TRBD1. J lost 2 bases, V lost 5 bases, and 6 bases had no gene match. The CDR3 has 14 amino acids. The germline CDR1 and CDR2 sequences are MNHEY and SVGAGI. CDR3: CASSTSGGPYEQYF. In DNA form, the CDR3 reads TGTGCCAGCAGTACCTCAGGGGGACCCTACGAGCAGTACTTC.

The J gene is TRBJ1-1, the V gene TRBV7-2, with a weak D call TRBD1 (6 bases). The CDR3 covers 14 residues. CDR1 and CDR2 from the germline V gene are SGHTA and FQGNSA. Trimming shortened V by 1 base and J by 1 base, and 7 bases separated the two germline ends. CDR3 sequence (DNA): TGTGCCAGCAGCTTAGACAGGGCGAACACTGAAGCTTTCTTT. Translation gives CASSLDRANTEAFF.

This chain joins TRBV7-6 and TRBJ2-7, with D possibly matching TRBD1 (6 bases). Trimming took 4 bases from V and 4 from J, leaving 11 bases between them. The CDR3 consists of 13 residues. Germline-derived CDR1 and CDR2 are SGHVS and FNYEAQ. The CDR3, as DNA: TGTGCCAGCAGCTGGAAACAGGGTTACGAGCAGTACTTC. Translating gives CASSWKQGYEQYF.

This clone turned up a few times. This chain links TRBV27 with TRBJ2-7; 11 bases line up with TRBD1. Germline assignment: CDR1 MNHEY and CDR2 SMNVEV (reference sequence). This CDR3 is 17 amino acids long. V shed 8 bases and J 1 base; nucleotides not matched to a gene: 13. In DNA, the CDR3 is TGTGCCAGCCGCCGGACAGGGGGCGTATTAAGATCCTACGAGCAGTACTTC. Translated: CASRRTGGVLRSYEQYF.

V usage is TRBV27 and J usage is TRBJ2-6; 8 bases match TRBD1. The CDR3 has 18 residues. V shed 3 bases and J 2 bases; nucleotides not matched to a gene: 9. CDR1 and CDR2 (germline): MNHEY, SMNVEV (reference sequence). The CDR3: CASSLERTGRPGANVLTF. In DNA form, the CDR3 reads TGTGCCAGCAGTTTGGAGAGGACAGGGCGGCCTGGGGCCAACGTCCTGACTTTC.

This chain's CDR3 is CASKGVTSGEHQETQYF. CDR3 sequence (DNA): TGTGCCAGCAAAGGGGTGACTAGCGGGGAACACCAAGAGACCCAGTACTTC. The chain carries TRBV3-1 (or the pseudogene TRBV3-2) and TRBJ2-5, with 11 positions matching TRBD2. The germline gives CDR1 LGHDT, CDR2 YNNKEL (reference sequence). The CDR3 has 17 amino acids. The J segment lost 0 bases and the V segment lost 7 bases, leaving 10 bases of the junction unmatched.

The chain links TRBV7-9 to TRBJ1-3; unclear D gene. This CDR3 contains 14 residues. The V and J ends lost 6 bases and 0 bases respectively, with 9 bases between them. Germline V gene data show CDR1 as SEHNR and CDR2 as FQNEAQ (reference sequence). In DNA form, the CDR3 reads TGTGCCAGCAGTCCAGGCCTCTCTGGAAACACCATATATTTT. It codes for CASSPGLSGNTIYF.

The gene calls are TRBV24-1 and TRBJ2-3; 11 bases are shared with TRBD2. The CDR3 spans 18 residues. V dropped 3 bases and J dropped 0; count of bases not matched to a gene: 7. Germline assignment: CDR1 KGHDR and CDR2 SFDVKD. The CDR3 DNA reads as TGTGCCACCAGTGATAAACGACTAGCGGGGCCTAGCACAGATACGCAGTATTTT. Translating gives CATSDKRLAGPSTDTQYF.

The chain is built from TRBV15 and TRBJ1-5; D is unresolved. This CDR3 is 15 amino acids long. The germline gives CDR1 LNHNV, CDR2 YYDKDF (reference sequence). The V end was cut by 0 bases, the J end by 7 bases, with 13 bases between. The CDR3 protein is CATSRDLADSQPQHF. The DNA for the CDR3 is TGTGCCACCAGCAGAGATCTGGCTGACTCCCAGCCCCAGCATTTT.

The rearrangement joins TRBV18 to TRBJ1-1; D perhaps matches TRBD1 (5 bases). Looked up from germline, CDR1 is KGHSH and CDR2 is LQKENI. The germline V and J ends were trimmed by 3 bases and 10 bases, with 21 bases remaining between them. The CDR3 length is 15 residues. The CDR3 DNA sequence: TGTGCCAGCTCACCTGACAGTAGAAGCAGTAAGATAGCTTTCTTT. This encodes CASSPDSRSSKIAFF.

J is TRBJ1-1 and V is TRBV12-2; TRBD1, the table's D call, was not compared with the DNA. TRBV12-2 is a recognized pseudogene. CDR3 length equals 17 residues. In nucleotides, the CDR3 is TGTGCAAGTCGCTTAGCCGGGGGGACAGGTCGGAACACTGAAGCTTTCTTT. This gives the protein CASRLAGGTGRNTEAFF.